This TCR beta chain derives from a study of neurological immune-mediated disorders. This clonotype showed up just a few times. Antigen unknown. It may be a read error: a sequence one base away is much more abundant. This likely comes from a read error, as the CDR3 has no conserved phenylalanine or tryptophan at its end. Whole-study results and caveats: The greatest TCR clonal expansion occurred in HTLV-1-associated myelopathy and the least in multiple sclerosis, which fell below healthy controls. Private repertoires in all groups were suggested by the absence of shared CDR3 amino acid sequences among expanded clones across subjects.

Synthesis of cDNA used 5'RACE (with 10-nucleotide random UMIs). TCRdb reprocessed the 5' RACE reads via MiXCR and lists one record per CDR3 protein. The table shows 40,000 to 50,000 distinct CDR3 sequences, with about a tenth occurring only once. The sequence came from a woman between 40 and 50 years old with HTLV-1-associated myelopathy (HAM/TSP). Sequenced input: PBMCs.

CDR3 region: CASRTGVGNTIYV. DNA of the CDR3: TGTGCCAGCAGGACAGGGGTAGGAAACACCATATATGTT. This chain joins TRBV12-3 or TRBV12-4 and TRBJ1-3, with TRBD1 matching over 8 bases. This CDR3 is 13 amino acids long. With V trimmed by 6 bases and J by 4 bases, 2 bases remained unmatched.